This paragraph covers one T cell receptor (beta chain) sequence. Antigen: not known. This entry is derived from a study of graft-versus-host responses after intestinal transplantation. Trimming at V came to 1 base and at J to 0 bases, leaving 2 bases not matched to a gene. Germline V gene sequence: CDR1 LNHDA, CDR2 SQIVND (reference sequence). This CDR3 contains 16 residues. Sequencing was performed with immunoSEQ multiplex PCR; in TCRdb, only in-frame clones are kept and a portion is missing. The sample comprises under 90,000 clones, approximately 90% of which are singletons, and just under 0.35% rests with the top ten.

The V call is TRBV19, the J call TRBJ2-1, with TRBD1 matching 8 bases. The receptor comes from a human donor who was the organ donor for an intestinal transplant. Material: unstimulated CD4+ T cells sorted from spleen or lymph node cells, obtained before transplant. CDR3 bases: TGTGCCAGTAGTATAGGTGGGACAGGCTCCTACAATGAGCAGTTCTTC. As protein: CASSIGGTGSYNEQFF.